This TCR beta chain was documented in a study of blood T cell repertoires in COVID-19. Sequencing used immunoSEQ multiplex PCR; TCRdb keeps in-frame clones, though not all of them. The profile shows a few hundred thousand clones, about nine tenths of them singletons. Patients in Seattle were enrolled during active infection, then followed longitudinally. This receptor was obtained from a woman in her forties or fifties with COVID-19, enrolled during active disease. The sequenced sample was peripheral blood.

The chain's CDR3 is CASSIAGGYNEQFF. The CDR3, as DNA: TGTGCCAGCTCAATAGCGGGAGGCTACAATGAGCAGTTCTTC. The rearrangement joins TRBV3-1 (or the pseudogene TRBV3-2) to TRBJ2-1, with 10 bases matching TRBD2. With V trimmed by 8 bases and J by 3 bases, 4 bases remained unmatched. CDR1 and CDR2 (germline): LGHDT, YNNKEL (reference sequence). CDR3 length: 14 amino acids.